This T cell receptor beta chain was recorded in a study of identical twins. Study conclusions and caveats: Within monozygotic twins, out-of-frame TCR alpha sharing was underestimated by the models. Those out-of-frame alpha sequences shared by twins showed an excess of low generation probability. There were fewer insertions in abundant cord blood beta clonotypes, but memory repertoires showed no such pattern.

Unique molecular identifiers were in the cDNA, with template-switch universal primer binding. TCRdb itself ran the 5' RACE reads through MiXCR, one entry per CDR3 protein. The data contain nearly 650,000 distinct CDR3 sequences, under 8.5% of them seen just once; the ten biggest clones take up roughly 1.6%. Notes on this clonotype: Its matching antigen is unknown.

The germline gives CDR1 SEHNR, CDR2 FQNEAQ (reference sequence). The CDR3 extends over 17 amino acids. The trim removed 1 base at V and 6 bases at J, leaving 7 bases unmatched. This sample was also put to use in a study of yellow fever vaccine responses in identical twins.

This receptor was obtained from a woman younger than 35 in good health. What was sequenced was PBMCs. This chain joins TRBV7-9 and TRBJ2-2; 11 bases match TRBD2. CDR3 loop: CASSLGTSGPWAGELFF. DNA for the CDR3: TGTGCCAGCAGCTTAGGGACTAGCGGGCCTTGGGCCGGGGAGCTGTTTTTT. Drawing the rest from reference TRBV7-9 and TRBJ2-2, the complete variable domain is DTGVSQNPRHKITKRGQNVTFRCDPISEHNRLYWYRQTLGQGPEFLTYFQNEAQLEKSRLLSDRFSAERPKGSFSTLEIQRTEQGDSAMYLCASSLGTSGPWAGELFFGEGSRLTVL.